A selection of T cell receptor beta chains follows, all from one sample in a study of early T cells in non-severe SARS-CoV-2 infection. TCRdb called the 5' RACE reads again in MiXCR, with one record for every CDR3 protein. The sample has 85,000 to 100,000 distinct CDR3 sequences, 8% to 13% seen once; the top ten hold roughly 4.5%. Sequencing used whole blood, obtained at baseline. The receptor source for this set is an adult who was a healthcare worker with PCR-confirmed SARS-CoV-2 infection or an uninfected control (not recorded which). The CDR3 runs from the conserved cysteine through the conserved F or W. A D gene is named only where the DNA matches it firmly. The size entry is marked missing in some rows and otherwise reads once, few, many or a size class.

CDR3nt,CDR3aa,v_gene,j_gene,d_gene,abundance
TGTGCCAGCAGTTTTTCCGGAGGGACTGAAGCTTTCTTT,CASSFSGGTEAFF,TRBV12-3/TRBV12-4,TRBJ1-1,.,many
TGTGCCAGCAGCATCCGACAGGGATACACCGGGGAGCTGTTTTTT,CASSIRQGYTGELFF,TRBV11-2,TRBJ2-2,TRBD1,many
TGTGCCAGCAGTTCGGTCTCAGATACGCAGTATTTT,CASSSVSDTQYF,TRBV27,TRBJ2-3,.,few
TGTGCCATCAGTGACCCCTGCGAGCAGTACTTC,CAISDPCEQYF,TRBV10-3,TRBJ2-7,.,once
TGTGCCAGCAGAGACAGGACCTCTGGAAACACCATATATTTT,CASRDRTSGNTIYF,TRBV6-5,TRBJ1-3,.,.
TGTGCCAGCGGAGGGACTAGCGGAACAGATACGCAGTATTTT,CASGGTSGTDTQYF,TRBV11-2,TRBJ2-3,TRBD2,few
TGTGCCAGCTCACCTGGGTTGAGGGACAATGAGCAGTTCTTC,CASSPGLRDNEQFF,TRBV18,TRBJ2-1,.,.
TGTGCCAGCGGATGGGGACAGAATGAAAAACTGTTTTTT,CASGWGQNEKLFF,TRBV7-2,TRBJ1-4,TRBD1,many
TGTGCCAGCAGCCGAGGACGGGACACCGGGGAGCTGTTTTTT,CASSRGRDTGELFF,TRBV11-2,TRBJ2-2,.,once
TGTGCCAGCAGCCAAGCTGGTGAAGCTTTCTTT,CASSQAGEAFF,TRBV3-1,TRBJ1-1,.,few
TGTGCCTGGAGTTCGGGCAGCAACCTCAATGAGCAGTTCTTC,CAWSSGSNLNEQFF,TRBV30,TRBJ2-1,.,.
TGTGCCAGCAGCTTTTGGGCTTGGGACGAGCAGTTCTTC,CASSFWAWDEQFF,TRBV5-5,TRBJ2-1,.,many
TGTGCCAGTAGTATAGACAGGGATACGCAGTATTTT,CASSIDRDTQYF,TRBV19,TRBJ2-3,.,many
TGCAGTGCCAGGATAGATCTTCGGGCTTTCTTT,CSARIDLRAFF,TRBV20-1,TRBJ1-1,.,.
TGCGCCAGCAGCTGGGGACGCGGCCTTCGCTACGAGCAGTACTTC,CASSWGRGLRYEQYF,TRBV5-1,TRBJ2-7,.,few
TGTGCCAGCGGCCCGAGCGGGGGGCAAGATGAGCAGTTCTTC,CASGPSGGQDEQFF,TRBV7-9,TRBJ2-1,TRBD2,many
TGTGCCTGGACCCAAGTAGGGGACGGCTACACCTTC,CAWTQVGDGYTF,TRBV30,TRBJ1-2,.,.
TGTGCCAGCTCACCGGGGCAGTACGAGCAGTACTTC,CASSPGQYEQYF,TRBV18,TRBJ2-7,.,many